This T cell receptor (beta chain) was captured in a study of blood T cell repertoires in COVID-19 (dated by TCRdb to between 2020 and 2021). For the study in its entirety: The collaborator samples originated in the United States, Italy and Spain and spanned the acute and convalescent phases of COVID-19. The prospective study material was composed of cDNA or gDNA derived from T cells, B-cell-depleted T cells, or PBMCs. Subjects who had been exposed to COVID-19, were actively infected with it, or had recovered from it provided the deeply sampled blood TCRbeta repertoires that made up the dataset. A freely available public database, intended as a resource for researchers studying the immune response to SARS-CoV-2, is where the repertoires were released. Samples were obtained from the ongoing ImmuneRACE study (first 160 participants) and from about 1,300 subjects provided by 6 global collaborators. The sample metadata nearly always contained a de-identified subject ID, COVID-19 status, age in years and sex. Where HLA class I and class II types were available, the types were taken from metadata supplied by the sample provider, not from assay-based typing. Summary of the overall study and its limitations: The quantity of clinical and demographic metadata differed by source and by participant and was supplied without curation.

At one collaborating source in Seattle, patients were enrolled during active infection and were followed longitudinally through the course of disease. Whole blood was collected in K2EDTA tubes by collaborating institutions according to the institutions' own protocols. Collaborator samples were shipped for TCRbeta analysis as frozen whole blood, isolated PBMCs, or DNA extracted from either sample type. The immunoSEQ Assay, a bias-controlled multiplex PCR, was used to amplify TCRbeta CDR3 regions from genomic DNA. Per the source publication's procedure: Within the assay, amplification of reference gene primers was used to estimate how many nucleated cells each sample contained. To quantify the absolute abundance of each unique TCRbeta CDR3 rearrangement, sequence reads were collapsed and filtered. For each sample, productive Simpson clonality was calculated as the square root of Simpson's diversity index over productive rearrangements. TCRdb took over this immuneACCESS table, retaining in-frame rearrangements with V and J assigned. Such tables are incomplete; in checked studies, under half of the missing clones stem from an unresolved V gene, and the remainder is unexplained. The DNA was the basis for D and trimming; V, J and clone size are from that table. The sample includes roughly 75,000 clones, with about 88% observed a single time. The ten largest make up about 6% of the sample.

The CDR3, from cysteine to phenylalanine, totals 16 residues. The DNA shown is the 48-base CDR3, in frame from base 1. The germline V and J ends show losses of 4 bases and 7 bases respectively, and no gene match explains 11 bases of the junction. The germline V gene (reference sequence) yields MNHNY for CDR1 and SVGAGI for CDR2. Note on this clone: Its antigen specificity is not known. Nothing much larger sits one base from this clone, and base qualities are not available.

The sequenced sample consisted of peripheral blood. The receptor was derived from a man at least 80 years old with COVID-19, enrolled during active disease. The chain was built from TRBV6-6 and TRBJ2-5; TRBD2 matches 11 bases in the middle. The nucleotides read TGTGCCAGCAGTTTTCCGGGGACTAGCGGAAAAACGACCCAGTACTTC. Its amino acids are CASSFPGTSGKTTQYF.